The 2 T cell receptor beta chains below were found in one sample sequenced in a study of radiotherapy plus CTLA-4 blockade in lung cancer. Data came from immunoSEQ multiplex PCR; TCRdb stores just in-frame clones and leaves some out. The repertoire consists of roughly 110,000 clones, with about 84% occurring once and the leading ten covering over 2%. The source material was peripheral blood, sampled from a patient treated with radiotherapy plus ipilimumab. The receptors derive from a human donor with non-small cell lung cancer that progressed on radiotherapy plus ipilimumab. Some clones in this sample may be carry-over from other donors' samples.

This chain joins TRBV6-1 and TRBJ2-4, with D hard to call. The CDR3 length is 16 residues. Germline CDR1 reads MNHNS; CDR2 reads SASEGT. V lost 0 bases and J 7 bases, leaving 16 bases between the germline ends. CDR3 amino acids: CASSEAGWLGGNIQYF. In DNA form, the CDR3 reads TGTGCCAGCAGTGAAGCGGGTTGGCTCGGTGGGAACATTCAGTACTTC.

The chain joins TRBV11-3 to TRBJ2-1; maybe TRBD2 (6 bases). V was shortened by 5 bases and J by 8 bases, with 13 bases between the two germline ends. Germline values: CDR1 SGHNT, CDR2 YENEEA. The CDR3 spans 13 residues. CDR3 nucleotides: TGTGCCAGCAGCCTCCCTGGAGGGGATGAGCAGTTCTTC. Its protein product is CASSLPGGDEQFF.